This T cell receptor beta chain was captured in a study of T cells after yellow fever vaccination (dated 2019 in TCRdb). For context, the study as a whole: The SMART-Seq v4 Ultra Low Input RNA kit was used to prepare libraries from fractions with low cell numbers. To follow T-cell clones before and after both primary and booster YFV17D yellow fever vaccination, bulk TCR alpha and beta repertoires underwent longitudinal sequencing. Two healthy male donors, one aged 18 to 30 and one aged 30 to 40 years, made up the cohort. Bulk PBMC replicates and cell subsets were isolated from blood drawn at multiple timepoints before and after both primary and secondary immunization. The paper's findings and limits, for the study overall: A small fraction of clonotypes appeared in both the CD4 and CD8 compartments, likely as a result of convergent recombination. Only two donors were included in the study, so the extent to which the findings can be generalized is limited. Because abundant contaminating clonotypes from the bulk population could be contained in FACS-sorted repertoires, computational filtering was required. After the booster, most of the clones that had expanded following primary vaccination were detected again (almost 98% of CD4 and 80% to 90% of CD8), which suggests that memory was broadly maintained. Compared with the primary T-cell response, the secondary T-cell response was weaker but faster, peaking on day 5 rather than day 15.

This clonotype was found a few times. Base qualities are not at hand, and no much larger clone is one base apart. TCR cDNA was synthesized by 5'RACE template switching, which introduced a universal primer site and unique molecular identifiers. cDNA synthesis was primed from both the TCR alpha and TCR beta constant segments. Library amplification used two PCR steps, and the second PCR step added sample barcodes and sequencing adapters. Sequencing of libraries was performed on Illumina HiSeq 2500 (2x100 bp) or NovaSeq (2x150 bp). The authors processed their data as follows. Demultiplexing of reads and collapsing into UMI consensus sequences were performed with MIGEC, and V(D)J alignment was carried out with MiXCR. Using edgeR on replicate PBMC samples, clonotypes were called vaccine-responding if FDR was below 0.01 and the log2 fold change was above 5 up to day 15. Each bulk clonotype was labeled CD4 or CD8 based on which sequenced repertoire, CD4 or CD8, contained the clonotype at higher abundance. Clonotypes enriched at least 10-fold in dextramer-positive over dextramer-negative fractions were defined as NS4B-specific, and CD4-biased clonotypes were excluded. TCRdb reworked the public reads: Q25 trimming with fastp, MiXCR clone assembly, productive beta chains retained. Every CDR3 protein is listed once, alongside the most common genes and DNA of its rows. Here the V and J calls rest on TCRdb's processing, not on the authors' analysis. This sample comprises under 55,000 distinct CDR3 sequences, around 6.7% of them detected only once. The ten largest clones add up to roughly a quarter of the sample.

V has 1 base trimmed and J has 3 bases trimmed; junction bases matching no gene number 5. Inclusive of the bounding cysteine and phenylalanine, the CDR3 is 16 residues long. Only the CDR3 DNA stays, 48 bases, in frame from base 1. The germline V gene encodes CDR1 LGHNA and CDR2 YNFKEQ. Sample treatment or condition, as interpreted from the label and publication: live attenuated yellow fever vaccine strain. PBMCs were isolated from peripheral blood using a standard Ficoll-Paque protocol. With anti-CD3 and anti-CD8 staining plus a dextramer loaded with the yellow fever NS4B epitope peptide, the researchers sorted epitope-specific CD8 T cells. TriZol was used to extract RNA from bulk PBMCs, from CD4 and CD8 fractions, and from dextramer-positive and dextramer-negative fractions.

The chain uses TRBV4-2 and TRBJ2-2; a stretch of 7 junction bases matches TRBD2. The sample was CD8+ T cells not binding an NS4B(214-222) dextramer, sorted from PBMCs, taken roughly 47 days after the first yellow fever vaccination. Read against the paper, the sample's cell subset or site label means: NS4B epitope dextramer-negative CD8 T cells. The TCR originated in a young man who received the YFV17D yellow fever vaccine. The nucleotides are TGTGCCAGCAGCCAAGTAGGGAGGGCCGACACCGGGGAGCTGTTTTTT. It translates to CASSQVGRADTGELFF.